The rows below give T cell receptor beta chains drawn from one sample of a study of blood T cells in healthy people across ages. TCRdb re-derived calls from the 5' RACE reads in MiXCR, one entry per CDR3 protein. The repertoire has around 990,000 distinct CDR3 sequences, more than 30% of them found once; the top ten carry about 12%. The sequencing sample was made of blood. Receptors were obtained from a man younger than 35 in good health. CDR3s include the opening cysteine and the closing phenylalanine or tryptophan. A D gene is named only where the DNA matches it firmly. Rows may omit the clone size; those that give it use once, few, many or a size class.

size,J,V,D,CDR3,DNA
NA,TRBJ1-2,TRBV20-1,NA,CSAFPGYTF,TGCAGTGCTTTTCCTGGCTACACCTTC
NA,TRBJ2-1,TRBV7-2,TRBD2,CAVLAAQYNEQFF,TGTGCCGTTCTAGCGGCCCAATACAATGAGCAGTTCTTC
few,TRBJ2-1,TRBV20-1,TRBD2,CSNRAGYEQFF,TGCAGTAACAGAGCGGGGTATGAGCAGTTCTTC
NA,TRBJ2-5,TRBV27,TRBD2,CASSRRTSGETQYF,TGTGCCAGCAGTCGGAGAACTAGCGGGGAGACCCAGTACTTC
NA,TRBJ2-1,TRBV20-1,NA,CSASNPGLSTNEQFF,TGCAGTGCTAGCAACCCGGGGCTAAGTACTAATGAGCAGTTCTTC
few,TRBJ1-4,TRBV18,NA,CASSPRSDAEKLFF,TGTGCCAGCTCACCGAGATCCGACGCGGAAAAACTGTTTTTT
once,TRBJ1-2,TRBV18,NA,CASSAQDTYGYTF,TGTGCCAGCTCAGCCCAGGACACCTATGGCTACACCTTC
NA,TRBJ1-3,TRBV6-6,NA,CASRPRDNSGNTIYF,TGTGCCAGCAGGCCCCGGGACAACTCTGGAAACACCATATATTTT
NA,TRBJ1-4,TRBV4-3,NA,CASSQERTGYEKLFF,TGCGCCAGCAGCCAAGAGAGGACGGGATACGAAAAACTGTTTTTT
few,TRBJ2-3,TRBV27,NA,CASSPATLDTQYF,TGTGCCAGCAGCCCGGCGACCTTGGATACGCAGTATTTT
few,TRBJ1-2,TRBV6-5,NA,CASSDSTSYGYTF,TGTGCCAGCAGTGACTCGACAAGCTATGGCTACACCTTC
NA,TRBJ2-1,TRBV20-1,NA,CSARDRQADNEQFF,TGCAGTGCTAGAGATAGACAAGCGGACAATGAGCAGTTCTTC
NA,TRBJ2-2,TRBV3-1,NA,CASSPHYTGELFF,TGTGCCAGCAGCCCGCACTACACCGGGGAGCTGTTTTTT
NA,TRBJ2-7,TRBV7-8,TRBD1,CASSPLGTGRYYEQYF,TGTGCCAGCAGCCCTCTAGGGACAGGGAGGTACTACGAGCAGTACTTC
NA,TRBJ2-3,TRBV4-1,NA,CASSQDIGGGTDTQYF,TGCGCCAGCAGCCAAGATATTGGCGGGGGCACAGATACGCAGTATTTT
NA,TRBJ1-2,TRBV10-3,NA,CAISPRDEGRGYTF,TGTGCCATCAGTCCCCGGGACGAGGGACGGGGCTACACCTTC
NA,TRBJ2-7,TRBV27,NA,CASSLIPGEQYF,TGTGCCAGCAGTTTGATCCCGGGCGAGCAGTACTTC
NA,TRBJ2-3,TRBV4-1,NA,CASSQEQASDTQYF,TGCGCCAGCAGCCAAGAACAGGCATCGGATACGCAGTATTTT
few,TRBJ1-5,TRBV2,NA,CASRDGSTGNQPQHF,TGTGCCAGCAGGGATGGGTCGACAGGAAATCAGCCCCAGCATTTT
NA,TRBJ1-4,TRBV9,NA,CASSPRRSGTNEKLFF,TGTGCCAGCAGCCCCCGTCGATCGGGCACTAATGAAAAACTGTTTTTT
NA,TRBJ2-1,TRBV11-2,TRBD2,CASRSGLVDEQFF,TGTGCCAGCAGGTCGGGACTAGTAGATGAGCAGTTCTTC
NA,TRBJ2-7,TRBV20-1,TRBD1,CSVPGTGGYEQYF,TGCAGTGTTCCCGGGACAGGAGGCTACGAGCAGTACTTC
few,TRBJ2-1,TRBV20-1,TRBD1,CSARGPTGVWDNEQFF,TGCAGTGCTAGAGGACCAACAGGGGTTTGGGACAATGAGCAGTTCTTC
NA,TRBJ2-7,TRBV6-6,TRBD1,CASSDRQGTHEQYF,TGTGCCAGCAGTGACCGACAGGGAACCCACGAGCAGTACTTC
NA,TRBJ1-2,TRBV2,NA,CASSERDRYGYTF,TGTGCCAGCAGTGAACGGGACCGCTATGGCTACACCTTC
NA,TRBJ1-1,TRBV15,NA,CATSRDLIRKWGSTEAFF,TGTGCCACCAGCAGAGATCTAATCCGCAAGTGGGGCAGTACTGAAGCTTTCTTT
NA,TRBJ2-7,TRBV5-1,NA,CASKSETTSYERYF,TGCGCCAGCAAATCGGAGACAACCTCCTACGAGCGGTACTTC
few,TRBJ1-1,TRBV20-1,NA,CSAKSRESSRPNTEAFF,TGCAGTGCTAAGAGCCGAGAGTCCAGCCGACCGAACACTGAAGCTTTCTTT
NA,TRBJ2-7,TRBV29-1,TRBD1,CSVLTGGHYEQYF,TGCAGCGTTTTGACAGGGGGGCACTACGAGCAGTACTTC
NA,TRBJ1-1,TRBV6-5,NA,CASSYSPGQPNTEAFF,TGTGCCAGCAGTTACTCGCCTGGACAGCCGAACACTGAAGCTTTCTTT
NA,TRBJ2-1,TRBV10-3,NA,CAAFSPDWNEQFF,TGTGCCGCTTTCTCCCCCGATTGGAATGAGCAGTTCTTC
NA,TRBJ1-2,TRBV2,TRBD1,CASSPPGTGVRYGYTF,TGTGCCAGCAGTCCTCCTGGGACAGGGGTACGCTATGGCTACACCTTC
NA,TRBJ2-3,TRBV28,TRBD1,CASSRAGTGLTDTQYF,TGTGCCAGCAGTCGGGCCGGGACAGGGTTAACAGATACGCAGTATTTT
many,TRBJ2-7,TRBV29-1,TRBD1,CSVITRQGAGEQYF,TGCAGCGTTATTACAAGACAGGGGGCAGGCGAGCAGTACTTC
NA,TRBJ2-4,TRBV6-5,NA,CASSYSSGLANIQYF,TGTGCCAGCAGTTACTCGAGCGGGCTCGCGAACATTCAGTACTTC
once,TRBJ1-1,TRBV7-2,TRBD1,CASSFTGAGEAFF,TGTGCCAGCAGCTTTACAGGGGCGGGAGAAGCTTTCTTT
NA,TRBJ2-2,TRBV7-9,NA,CASNGRAGELFF,TGTGCCAGCAATGGAAGGGCCGGGGAGCTGTTTTTT
NA,TRBJ2-7,TRBV5-1,NA,CASHLSDESQYF,TGCGCCAGCCACTTAAGTGATGAGTCCCAGTACTTC
few,TRBJ1-4,TRBV9,NA,CASSPGGTWGEKLFF,TGTGCCAGCAGCCCTGGGGGGACCTGGGGTGAAAAACTGTTTTTT
NA,TRBJ2-1,TRBV5-5,NA,CTSSFTSPNEQFF,TGTACCAGCAGCTTTACCTCCCCCAATGAGCAGTTCTTC
few,TRBJ2-7,TRBV25-1,TRBD1,CASSDRTGSYEQYF,TGTGCCAGCAGCGACCGGACAGGATCCTACGAGCAGTACTTC
many,TRBJ2-1,TRBV7-2,NA,CASSPDLSSYNEQFF,TGTGCCAGCAGCCCAGACCTAAGCTCCTACAATGAGCAGTTCTTC
NA,TRBJ2-1,TRBV29-1,TRBD2,CSVVGVGGKQFF,TGCAGCGTTGTAGGAGTGGGGGGGAAGCAGTTCTTC
NA,TRBJ1-2,TRBV25-1,NA,CASSRHRSTGYTF,TGTGCCAGCAGTAGACACAGGTCTACTGGCTACACCTTC
NA,TRBJ2-5,TRBV20-1,TRBD2,CSADPTSGFQETQYF,TGCAGTGCTGACCCGACTAGCGGGTTCCAAGAGACCCAGTACTTC
NA,TRBJ1-5,TRBV20-1,NA,CSAGTLRDQPQHF,TGCAGTGCTGGGACCCTGAGGGATCAGCCCCAGCATTTT
few,TRBJ1-1,TRBV7-9,NA,CASSPGWGTEAFF,TGTGCCAGCAGCCCCGGGTGGGGCACTGAAGCTTTCTTT
NA,TRBJ2-1,TRBV2,TRBD2,CASSDKGWASGGSYNEQFF,TGTGCCAGCAGTGATAAGGGCTGGGCTAGCGGGGGGTCCTACAATGAGCAGTTCTTC
NA,TRBJ2-4,TRBV2,NA,CASSEGAADIQYF,TGTGCCAGCAGTGAAGGGGCGGCAGACATTCAGTACTTC
few,TRBJ2-7,TRBV12-3/TRBV12-4,TRBD2,CASSGGLAGNNEQYF,TGTGCCAGCAGTGGGGGACTAGCGGGAAACAATGAGCAGTACTTC
few,TRBJ2-3,TRBV11-2,TRBD1,CASSQAGQGFITATQYF,TGTGCCAGCAGCCAAGCGGGACAGGGTTTTATCACTGCTACGCAGTATTTT
NA,TRBJ1-5,TRBV28,NA,CASSFNRLDRNQPQHF,TGTGCCAGCAGTTTTAACAGGTTAGACCGCAATCAGCCCCAGCATTTT
NA,TRBJ2-1,TRBV7-8,NA,CASSPTGTGTYNEQFF,TGTGCCAGCAGCCCTACCGGGACGGGGACCTACAATGAGCAGTTCTTC
NA,TRBJ1-6,TRBV18,NA,CASSLRPDNSPLHF,TGTGCCAGCTCTCTAAGGCCGGATAATTCACCCCTCCACTTT